This TCR beta chain was retrieved from a study of vaccination and CD4 T cells after COVID-19. Treatment of the sample: roughly 11-day PBMC culture with coronavirus spike peptide pools or control peptides (ViraFEST assay). V was clipped by 2 bases and J by 4 bases, with 11 bases between them. Germline loops: CDR1 LNHDA, CDR2 SQIVND (reference sequence). The CDR3 has 14 residues. This clonotype appeared a few times. Antigen specificity is unknown. The Oncomine TCR Beta short-read assay generated sequence data from the DNA of cultured CD4+ T cells. TCRdb re-called the PCR reads through MiXCR, storing one row per CDR3 protein. Among about 15,000 distinct CDR3 sequences listed, about three quarters were seen once.

The receptor was isolated from a human donor who had recovered from COVID-19. The V gene is TRBV19, the J gene TRBJ1-2; D call uncertain. Sequencing was done on a sample of CD4+ T cells from blood, cultured in vitro. The CDR3 DNA is TGTGCCAGTAGTATAACAGCCCCTCTCTATGGCTACACCTTC. Protein product: CASSITAPLYGYTF.